The next 6 T cell receptor beta chains were all read from a single sample in a study of identical twins. MiXCR was run by TCRdb on the 5' RACE reads, yielding one entry per CDR3 protein. Of 1.5 million to 2 million distinct CDR3 sequences in the sample, roughly 35% are singletons; the top ten hold about 0.27%. The sample consisted of cord blood. The source is a newborn girl in good health.

V usage is TRBV12-3 or TRBV12-4 and J usage is TRBJ2-7; unclear D gene. V was trimmed by 5 bases and J by 3 bases, leaving 23 bases between them. The CDR3 runs 17 residues. The CDR3 bases are TGTGCCAGCAGTCCGAGTGTCATGACGGGCATCAACTACGAGCAGTACTTC. Its translation is CASSPSVMTGINYEQYF.

This sequence joins TRBV5-1 and TRBJ2-1, with D maybe TRBD1 (5 bases). V lost 0 bases to trimming and J lost 7 bases, with 23 bases between them. Germline values: CDR1 SGHRS, CDR2 YFSETQ. The CDR3 is made up of 18 amino acids. The CDR3 sequence: CASSLEAVGVGLRNEQFF. In nucleotides, the CDR3 is TGCGCCAGCAGCTTGGAGGCCGTCGGTGTGGGGCTTCGGAATGAGCAGTTCTTC.

This clonotype occurred many times. CDR3 protein: CASSLGTNSYEQYF. CDR3 DNA sequence: TGTGCCAGCAGTTTGGGGACAAACTCCTACGAGCAGTACTTC. This sequence joins TRBV7-2 and TRBJ2-7, with a weak D call TRBD1 (6 bases). This CDR3 is 14 amino acids long. Germline-derived CDR1 and CDR2 are SGHTA and FQGNSA. The germline V and J ends were trimmed by 6 bases and 0 bases, with 12 bases remaining between them.

The table lists this clonotype with a few counts. This sequence joins TRBV29-1 and TRBJ2-7; D remains unclear. Trimming took off 1 base at V and 2 bases at J, with 9 bases between the two ends. This CDR3 contains 13 residues. Germline V gene data show CDR1 as SQVTM and CDR2 as ANQGSEA. The CDR3 region has the DNA TGCAGCGTTGAAGGCGATCCTCCCTACGAGCAGTACTTC. Amino acids: CSVEGDPPYEQYF.

This clonotype was observed a few times. V is TRBV6-6 and J is TRBJ1-2, with 7 bases aligning to TRBD1. This CDR3 comprises 14 residues. The germline V gene encodes CDR1 MNHNY and CDR2 SVGAGI (reference sequence). V shed 2 bases, J shed 6 bases, and the junction held 6 bases outside the gene matches. The CDR3 sequence: CASSYPTGRHGYTF. CDR3 in DNA: TGTGCCAGCAGTTACCCGACAGGGAGGCATGGCTACACCTTC.

The genes are TRBV20-1 and TRBJ2-1, with 11 bases that match TRBD1. CDR3 size: 14 residues. V gave up 4 bases and J gave up 8 bases; unmatched junction bases: 7. CDR1 is DFQATT, CDR2 SNEGSKA, per germline (reference sequence). CDR3 amino acids: CSAIGTGGYDEQFF. CDR3 DNA sequence: TGCAGTGCTATAGGGACAGGGGGATACGATGAGCAGTTCTTC.